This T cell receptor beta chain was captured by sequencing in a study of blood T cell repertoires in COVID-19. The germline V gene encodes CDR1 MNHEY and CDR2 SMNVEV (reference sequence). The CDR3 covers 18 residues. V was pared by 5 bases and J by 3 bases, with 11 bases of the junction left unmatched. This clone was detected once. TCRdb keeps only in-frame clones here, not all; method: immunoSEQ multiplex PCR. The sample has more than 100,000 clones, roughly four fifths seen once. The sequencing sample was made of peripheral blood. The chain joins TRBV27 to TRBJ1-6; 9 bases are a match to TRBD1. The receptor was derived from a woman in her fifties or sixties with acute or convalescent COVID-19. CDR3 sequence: CASSLGQGPLIYNSPLHF. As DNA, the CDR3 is TGTGCCAGCAGTCTTGGACAGGGGCCCCTAATCTATAATTCACCCCTCCACTTT.